These 6 T cell receptor beta chains were sequenced from one sample in a study of vaccination and CD4 T cells after COVID-19. Their target antigens are unknown. Sequencing of DNA taken from cultured CD4+ T cells relied on the Oncomine TCR Beta short-read assay. TCRdb used MiXCR to reprocess the PCR reads, holding one entry per CDR3 protein. The sample lists 20,000 or so distinct CDR3 sequences, around 40% occurring once. The treatment: approximately nine-day PBMC culture with coronavirus spike peptide pools or control peptides (ViraFEST assay). Sequencing used CD4+ T cells from blood, cultured in vitro, obtained after SARS-CoV-2 vaccination. These receptors were collected from a human donor who had recovered from COVID-19.

This chain's CDR3 is CSASQGSPNSPLHF. DNA of the CDR3: TGCAGTGCTAGTCAGGGGTCTCCCAATTCACCCCTCCACTTT. The rearrangement links TRBV20-1 to TRBJ1-6, with TRBD1 as a possible D gene (6 bases). Deletions cut 3 bases from V and 7 bases from J, with 13 bases between. From germline, CDR1 is DFQATT and CDR2 SNEGSKA (reference sequence). This CDR3 comprises 14 residues.

This CDR3 reads CASSLAGAYNEQFF. CDR3 nucleotide sequence: TGTGCCAGCAGCTTGGCGGGAGCCTACAATGAGCAGTTCTTC. J is TRBJ2-1 and V is TRBV5-6; TRBD2 is a possible D gene (6 bases). The CDR3 loop spans 14 amino acids. Germline CDR1 reads SGHDT; CDR2 reads YYEEEE. Trimming took 0 bases from V and 2 from J, leaving 6 bases between them.

The sample holds one count of this clonotype. This sequence joins TRBV6-1 and TRBJ2-7, with D unresolved. Looked up from germline, CDR1 is MNHNS and CDR2 is SASEGT. The CDR3 is 15 residues long. Trimming took 6 bases from V and 0 from J, leaving 15 bases between them. CDR3 bases: TGTGCCAGCAGCCACGGCGGCCCGATCTCCTACGAGCAGTACTTC. Translated, it gives CASSHGGPISYEQYF.

This chain connects TRBV11-2 to TRBJ2-7, with D possibly TRBD1 on 5 matching bases. The germline CDR1 and CDR2 sequences are SGHAT and FQNNGV. The CDR3 has 16 amino acids. The V end was cut by 5 bases, the J end by 0 bases, with 17 bases between. The CDR3 sequence: CASSVGTITGSYEQYF. The CDR3 region has the DNA TGTGCCAGCAGCGTAGGCACCATTACAGGCTCCTACGAGCAGTACTTC.

The V gene is TRBV19, the J gene TRBJ2-5, with 12 bases identical to TRBD2. CDR1 LNHDA and CDR2 SQIVND come from the germline V gene (reference sequence). Losses at the gene ends were 3 bases for V and 2 bases for J; bases not matched to a gene: 1. The CDR3 is made up of 15 amino acids. The CDR3 protein is CASSILAGGQETQYF. In nucleotides, the CDR3 is TGTGCCAGTAGTATCCTAGCGGGAGGGCAAGAGACCCAGTACTTC.

This clonotype has more than one count but fewer than ten. J is TRBJ2-5 and V is TRBV6-2 or TRBV6-3; D gene uncertain. Per the germline V gene, CDR1 is MNHEY and CDR2 is SVGEGT. The CDR3 is 15 residues long. Trimming took 6 bases from V and 5 from J, leaving 19 bases between them. The CDR3 sequence: CASRYASGGLETQYF. In DNA, the CDR3 is TGTGCCAGCAGATACGCCTCTGGCGGCCTCGAGACCCAGTACTTC.